Below, one T cell receptor (beta chain) is given with its context. This table comes from immunoSEQ multiplex PCR, and its TCRdb copy is limited to in-frame clones, with some not included. The sample contains fewer than 400,000 clones, roughly 87% of which appear only once. The CDR3 loop spans 13 amino acids. Germline V lookup: CDR1 SNHLY, CDR2 FYNNEI. The junction had 3 bases not matched to a gene; V was cut back by 8 bases and J by 2 bases. Cohort assignment relied on participant-reported clinical history. Symptom resolution, clearance, or two negative PCRs marked the recovered donors of Cohort 3. The sample comes from a study of blood T cell repertoires in COVID-19.

Sequencing was carried out using PBMCs or T cells enriched from blood (not recorded which). This receptor was obtained from a woman between 18 and 30 years old who had recovered from COVID-19. The chain recombines TRBV2 with TRBJ2-5; 9 bases fit TRBD1. The chain's CDR3 is CASDRGTQETQYF. CDR3 nucleotide sequence: TGTGCCAGCGACAGGGGGACGCAAGAGACCCAGTACTTC.